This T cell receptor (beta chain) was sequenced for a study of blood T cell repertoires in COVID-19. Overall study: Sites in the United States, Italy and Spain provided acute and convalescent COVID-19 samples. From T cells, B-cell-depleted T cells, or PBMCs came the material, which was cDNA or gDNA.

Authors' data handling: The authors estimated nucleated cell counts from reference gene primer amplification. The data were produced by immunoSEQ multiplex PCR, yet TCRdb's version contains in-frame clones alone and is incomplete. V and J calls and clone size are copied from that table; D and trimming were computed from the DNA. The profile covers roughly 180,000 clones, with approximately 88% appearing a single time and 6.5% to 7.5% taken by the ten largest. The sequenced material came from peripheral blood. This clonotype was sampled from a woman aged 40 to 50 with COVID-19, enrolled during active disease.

For the CDR3, the DNA is TGCGCCAGCAGCTTGGAGTCAGGCATCTCTGGAAACACCATATATTTT. It codes for CASSLESGISGNTIYF. V and J are TRBV5-1 and TRBJ1-3; no definite D call. Trimming left V 0 bases short and J 0 bases short, with 10 bases between. The CDR3 loop spans 16 amino acids. In germline, CDR1 is SGHRS, CDR2 YFSETQ.